This is a list of T cell receptor beta chains from one sample in a study of cytomegalovirus exposure and HLA in healthy donors. The protocol was immunoSEQ multiplex PCR, while the TCRdb copy is restricted to in-frame clones and leaves out a portion. The profile covers 150,000 or so clones, with nearly 80% appearing a single time and about 13% taken by the ten largest. Source material: PBMCs. These TCRs come from a man aged 25 to 45 in good health and CMV-seropositive. CDR3s include the opening cysteine and the closing phenylalanine or tryptophan. Each record gives: J gene, CDR3 length, D gene, clone size, V gene, CDR3 protein, CDR3 DNA. The D gene is left open where the match is weak. Clone sizes are given selectively: once, few, many, or a class where the clone is expanded.

>TRBJ1-3|16|-|-|TRBV10-3
CAISEPSGGAGNTIYF
TGTGCCATCAGTGAGCCCTCCGGGGGGGCTGGAAACACCATATATTTT
>TRBJ1-6|15|TRBD1|-|TRBV5-1
CASSTSGQGNSPLHF
TGCGCCAGCAGCACGTCGGGACAGGGGAATTCACCCCTCCACTTT
>TRBJ2-7|15|-|-|TRBV19
CASSIDLEDSYEQYF
TGTGCCAGTAGTATAGATCTGGAGGATTCCTACGAGCAGTACTTC
>TRBJ2-7|15|TRBD2|-|TRBV6-5
CASRAGLTKSYEQYF
TGTGCCAGCAGAGCGGGACTCACGAAGTCCTACGAGCAGTACTTC
>TRBJ1-1|14|-|-|TRBV6-1
CASLNWTAPFPAFF
TGTGCCAGCCTGAATTGGACAGCCCCGTTTCCAGCTTTCTTT
>TRBJ1-4|15|-|-|TRBV25-1
CASSPRGGPNEKLFF
TGTGCCAGCAGTCCTCGAGGGGGACCTAATGAAAAACTGTTTTTT
>TRBJ2-5|15|-|-|TRBV11-3
CASSLSGLAQETQYF
TGTGCCAGCAGCTTATCCGGCCTAGCTCAAGAGACCCAGTACTTC
>TRBJ1-3|15|TRBD1|-|TRBV9
CASSVGDRSGNTIYF
TGTGCCAGCAGCGTAGGGGACAGATCAGGAAACACCATATATTTT
>TRBJ1-5|15|-|once|TRBV7-9
CASSSGGLSNQPQHF
TGTGCCAGCAGCTCCGGCGGGCTTAGCAATCAGCCCCAGCATTTT
>TRBJ1-2|14|TRBD1|once|TRBV5-1
CASSLGTGNYGYTF
TGCGCCAGCAGCTTGGGGACAGGGAACTATGGCTACACCTTC
>TRBJ2-7|16|TRBD1|-|TRBV6-6
CASSYSTRTGSYEQYF
TGTGCCAGCAGTTACTCGACACGGACAGGCTCCTACGAGCAGTACTTC
>TRBJ2-2|14|TRBD1|-|TRBV6-4
CASSRDRDTGELFF
TGTGCCAGCAGTCGGGACAGGGACACCGGGGAGCTGTTTTTT
>TRBJ1-5|18|TRBD1|-|TRBV23-1
CASSQSHPGQGVLQPQHF
TGCGCCAGCAGTCAATCACACCCGGGACAGGGCGTTTTACAGCCCCAGCATTTT
>TRBJ2-3|17|TRBD2|-|TRBV5-4
CASSLRLTSGHTDTQYF
TGTGCCAGCAGCTTACGTCTGACTAGCGGACACACAGATACGCAGTATTTT
>TRBJ2-1|16|TRBD2|-|TRBV7-9
CSSSLGLGEGRDEQFF
TGTTCCAGCAGCTTAGGGTTGGGGGAGGGCCGGGATGAGCAGTTCTTC
>TRBJ2-7|14|TRBD1|-|TRBV15
CATSRDRGTYEQYF
TGTGCCACCAGCAGAGACAGGGGGACCTACGAGCAGTACTTC
>TRBJ1-1|11|-|few|TRBV10-3
CAIARGTEAFF
TGTGCCATCGCCAGGGGCACTGAAGCTTTCTTT
>TRBJ2-1|15|-|-|TRBV4-1
CASSSFLGGSNEQFF
TGCGCCAGCAGCTCGTTTCTCGGGGGATCCAATGAGCAGTTCTTC
>TRBJ2-7|15|TRBD1|-|TRBV4-2
CASSQRTGGVYEQYF
TGTGCCAGCAGCCAGCGAACAGGGGGAGTCTACGAGCAGTACTTC
>TRBJ1-4|16|-|-|TRBV6-6
CASSYLRQRGGEKLFF
TGTGCCAGCAGTTACCTCCGACAGCGTGGTGGCGAAAAACTGTTTTTT
>TRBJ2-7|16|TRBD2|-|TRBV7-8
CASSLLGRGTRNEQYF
TGTGCCAGCAGCTTATTAGGCCGGGGGACTAGGAACGAGCAGTACTTC
>TRBJ2-2|18|TRBD2|-|TRBV10-3
CAISAYSGRAGNTGELFF
TGTGCCATCAGTGCCTATAGCGGGAGGGCCGGCAACACCGGGGAGCTGTTTTTT
>TRBJ2-7|11|TRBD1|-|TRBV29-1
CSAGGSREQYF
TGCAGCGCAGGGGGCTCCAGGGAGCAGTACTTC
>TRBJ1-5|12|-|-|TRBV9
CANHVGGQPQHF
TGTGCCAACCACGTAGGAGGTCAGCCCCAGCATTTT
>TRBJ1-4|12|-|-|TRBV29-1
CSVIGGTEKLFF
TGCAGCGTTATAGGAGGGACCGAAAAACTGTTTTTT
>TRBJ1-6|15|TRBD1|-|TRBV7-2
CASSLGTGYNSPLHF
TGTGCCAGCAGCTTAGGGACAGGGTATAATTCACCCCTCCACTTT
>TRBJ2-7|15|TRBD2|-|TRBV28
CASGPASGGTYEQYF
TGTGCCAGCGGACCTGCTAGCGGGGGTACCTACGAGCAGTACTTC
>TRBJ2-1|16|TRBD2|once|TRBV11-3
CASSKLAGAGGNEQFF
TGTGCCAGCAGTAAACTAGCGGGAGCAGGAGGGAATGAGCAGTTCTTC
>TRBJ2-7|15|-|few|TRBV28
CASSLMRTAGDEQYF
TGTGCCAGCAGTTTAATGCGGACAGCCGGGGACGAGCAGTACTTC
>TRBJ2-1|14|TRBD1|few|TRBV6-1
CASKTGQGDNEQFF
TGTGCCAGCAAAACGGGACAGGGTGACAATGAGCAGTTCTTC
>TRBJ1-1|16|TRBD1|few|TRBV6-5
CASSSQRTGWNTEAFF
TGTGCCAGCAGTTCCCAGAGGACAGGCTGGAACACTGAAGCTTTCTTT
>TRBJ2-3|15|TRBD2|-|TRBV5-4
CASSLARAGGDTQYF
TGTGCCAGCAGCTTGGCGAGGGCGGGAGGGGATACGCAGTATTTT
>TRBJ2-3|18|-|-|TRBV15
CATSRDLRVEAVGDTQYF
TGTGCCACCAGCAGAGATTTGAGGGTAGAGGCGGTGGGAGATACGCAGTATTTT
>TRBJ2-7|13|-|few|TRBV6-5
CASSGRDFYEQYF
TGTGCCAGCAGTGGTCGGGACTTCTACGAGCAGTACTTC
>TRBJ2-3|16|TRBD2|few|TRBV25-1
CASSTPGLANTDTQYF
TGTGCCAGCTCCACCCCCGGACTAGCGAACACAGATACGCAGTATTTT
>TRBJ2-3|14|-|once|TRBV12-5
CASGLSGSTDTQYF
TGTGCTAGTGGTTTGTCTGGCAGCACAGATACGCAGTATTTT
>TRBJ1-2|14|TRBD1|once|TRBV6-6
CASSYEGAPGGYTF
TGTGCCAGCAGTTACGAGGGGGCGCCTGGTGGCTACACCTTC
>TRBJ2-3|16|TRBD1|-|TRBV5-6
CASSYDRAPSTDTQYF
TGTGCCAGCAGCTACGACAGGGCCCCTAGCACAGATACGCAGTATTTT
>TRBJ2-7|13|-|-|TRBV7-3
CASSLQLATEQYF
TGTGCCAGCAGCTTGCAACTAGCTACCGAGCAGTACTTC
>TRBJ2-3|13|-|once|TRBV7-8
CASSRDSTDTQYF
TGTGCCAGCAGCAGGGACTCCACAGATACGCAGTATTTT
>TRBJ2-7|15|TRBD1|-|TRBV9
CASSPRATGGAEQYF
TGTGCCAGCAGCCCCAGGGCCACAGGGGGTGCGGAGCAGTACTTC
>TRBJ2-2|18|-|-|TRBV7-3
CASSMDSIFKANTGELFF
TGTGCCAGCAGCATGGACAGTATCTTTAAAGCGAACACCGGGGAGCTGTTTTTT
>TRBJ2-1|14|-|-|TRBV29-1
CSLTDSSSYNEQFF
TGCAGCTTGACAGACTCGAGCTCCTACAATGAGCAGTTCTTC
>TRBJ2-7|14|-|-|TRBV29-1
CSVGIEVSSYEQYF
TGCAGCGTTGGGATCGAGGTGAGCTCCTACGAGCAGTACTTC
>TRBJ2-1|13|TRBD1|-|TRBV5-1
CASSWTGPHEQFF
TGCGCCAGCAGCTGGACAGGGCCCCATGAGCAGTTCTTC
>TRBJ2-1|15|-|-|TRBV27
CASSLSSRFTNEQFF
TGTGCCAGCAGTTTATCGAGTCGGTTTACGAATGAGCAGTTCTTC
>TRBJ2-6|14|-|-|TRBV6-6
CASSYWGRTNVLTF
TGTGCCAGCAGTTACTGGGGGCGGACCAACGTCCTGACTTTC
>TRBJ2-5|18|TRBD2|-|TRBV19
CASSVSRTSGRIKETQYF
TGTGCCAGTAGTGTATCAAGGACTAGCGGGAGAATCAAAGAGACCCAGTACTTC